Each of the 7 T cell receptor beta chains below was sequenced from the same sample in a study of PD-L1 blockade in urothelial cancer. This sample's time point: pretreatment peripheral blood. The method was immunoSEQ multiplex PCR; TCRdb's version includes in-frame clones alone and lacks a portion of them. Found here are 60,000 or so clones, 85% of them singletons; the top ten hold around 16%. The specimen was PBMCs, collected around atezolizumab (anti-PD-L1) treatment. Receptors originate from an older man with urothelial cancer.

J is TRBJ1-2 and V is TRBV7-9; TRBD1 might be the D (6 bases). Germline assignment: CDR1 SEHNR and CDR2 FQNEAQ (reference sequence). The CDR3 loop spans 13 amino acids. V lost 1 base and J lost 6, with 9 bases in between. CDR3 nucleotides: TGTGCCAGCAGCTTAGACAGGGCCCATGGCTACACCTTC. Encoded protein: CASSLDRAHGYTF. Full variable domain (missing parts from reference TRBV7-9 and TRBJ1-2): DTGVSQNPRHKITKRGQNVTFRCDPISEHNRLYWYRQTLGQGPEFLTYFQNEAQLEKSRLLSDRFSAERPKGSFSTLEIQRTEQGDSAMYLCASSLDRAHGYTFGSGTRLTVV.

The chain joins TRBV7-3 to TRBJ2-1; 11 bases match TRBD2. The CDR3 consists of 19 residues. From germline, CDR1 is SGHTA and CDR2 FQGTGA. V was pared by 3 bases and J by 0 bases, with 10 bases of the junction left unmatched. The CDR3 nucleotides are TGTGCCAGCAGCTTGATAGCGGGAGGGCCACTAAGCTCCTACAATGAGCAGTTCTTC. Translating gives CASSLIAGGPLSSYNEQFF.

The chain couples TRBV19 to TRBJ2-7, with D maybe TRBD2 (6 bases). The CDR3 consists of 14 residues. V lost 5 bases, J lost 5 bases, and 16 bases lay in between. Looked up from germline, CDR1 is LNHDA and CDR2 is SQIVND (reference sequence). This CDR3 reads CASSALTGRNEQYF. The CDR3 bases are TGTGCCAGTAGTGCCCTAACCGGGAGAAACGAGCAGTACTTC.

This clone appeared a single time. In nucleotides, the CDR3 is TGTGCCTGCACACCCGGGGGTTCTGGAAACACCATATATTTT. Its protein product is CACTPGGSGNTIYF. This chain links TRBV28 with TRBJ1-3; a weak D match, TRBD1 (5 bases). V lost 11 bases to trimming and J lost 1 base, with 15 bases between them. Per the germline V gene, CDR1 is MDHEN and CDR2 is SYDVKM. There are 14 residues in the CDR3.

The chain links TRBV11-2 to TRBJ2-5; 9 positions match TRBD2. CDR1 is SGHAT, CDR2 FQNNGV, per germline. The CDR3 totals 18 residues. V lost 5 bases and J lost 2; bases outside the gene matches: 15. CDR3: CASSPRLVAGGLQETQYF. In DNA form, the CDR3 reads TGTGCCAGCAGCCCACGGCTAGTGGCGGGGGGGCTACAAGAGACCCAGTACTTC.

This sequence joins TRBV18 and TRBJ1-1; maybe TRBD1 (5 bases). The germline V gene encodes CDR1 KGHSH and CDR2 LQKENI. CDR3 size: 14 residues. V was trimmed by 3 bases and J by 0 bases, leaving 8 bases between them. In DNA, the CDR3 is TGTGCCAGCTCACCGGGGGGGATGAACACTGAAGCTTTCTTT. Translated: CASSPGGMNTEAFF.

V gene TRBV11-3 combines with J gene TRBJ2-7; the D is unclear. Trimming left V 5 bases short and J 1 base short, with 15 bases between. This CDR3 comprises 15 residues. In germline, CDR1 is SGHNT, CDR2 YENEEA. The chain's CDR3 is CASSPGGADSYEQYF. CDR3 coding DNA: TGTGCCAGCAGCCCCGGTGGCGCGGATTCCTACGAGCAGTACTTC. The whole variable domain, filled in from reference TRBV11-3 and TRBJ2-7, reads EAGVVQSPRYKIIEKKQPVAFWCNPISGHNTLYWYLQNLGQGPELLIRYENEEAVDDSQLPKDRFSAERLKGVDSTLKIQPAELGDSAVYLCASSPGGADSYEQYFGPGTRLTVT.